The next 21 T cell receptor beta chains were all read from a single sample in a study of cytomegalovirus exposure and HLA in healthy donors. It was with 60 Vbeta and 13 Jbeta primers that the PCR ran. Here immunoSEQ multiplex PCR was the method, and the copy in TCRdb shows in-frame clones only, minus some. The sample lists under 150,000 clones, about 79% occurring once. Sequenced input: PBMCs. The source of these receptors is a male donor in good health and CMV-seronegative.

The chain couples TRBV5-4 to TRBJ2-5; D gene uncertain. Trimming removed 0 bases at V and 2 bases at J, with 8 bases between. This CDR3 contains 14 residues. The germline V gene encodes CDR1 SGHNT and CDR2 YYREEE (reference sequence). This chain's CDR3 is CASSLARRQETQYF. In nucleotides, the CDR3 is TGTGCCAGCAGCTTGGCCCGCAGGCAAGAGACCCAGTACTTC.

This clone was seen a few times. The J gene is TRBJ2-7, the V gene TRBV13; D is perhaps TRBD2 (7 bases). The CDR3 length is 14 residues. CDR1 and CDR2 (germline): PRHDT, FYEKMQ (reference sequence). V lost 5 bases and J lost 7, with 18 bases in between. DNA for the CDR3: TGTGCCAGCAGCCGGGGGGCCCGAACGTCAGAGCAGTACTTC. Encoded protein: CASSRGARTSEQYF.

The chain has TRBV5-1 and TRBJ1-6; D not resolved. The germline CDR1 and CDR2 sequences are SGHRS and YFSETQ. The V gene lost 0 bases and the J gene lost 8 bases, with 6 bases spanning the gap. This CDR3 is built from 13 residues. CDR3 amino acids: CASSLAGDSPLHF. CDR3 DNA sequence: TGCGCCAGCAGCTTGGCCGGGGATTCACCCCTCCACTTT.

This clone appeared a few times. This chain links TRBV7-9 with TRBJ1-1, with D perhaps matching TRBD1 (5 bases). Germline assignment: CDR1 SEHNR and CDR2 FQNEAQ (reference sequence). V was shortened by 5 bases and J by 11 bases, with 33 bases between the two germline ends. This CDR3 is 18 amino acids long. CDR3 protein: CASSPIGGQAPKGDDAFF. The CDR3 coding sequence is TGTGCCAGCAGCCCCATCGGAGGGCAGGCCCCCAAAGGGGATGATGCTTTCTTT.

The gene calls are TRBV27 and TRBJ2-7; 9 nucleotides align to TRBD1. V was pared by 5 bases and J by 6 bases, with 5 bases of the junction left unmatched. The CDR3 covers 13 residues. Looked up from germline, CDR1 is MNHEY and CDR2 is SMNVEV (reference sequence). The CDR3 DNA is TGTGCCAGCAGTCGGACAGGGGTGGGCGAGCAGTACTTC. It yields the protein CASSRTGVGEQYF.

The V gene is TRBV29-1, the J gene TRBJ1-1; D not resolved. The V end lost 6 bases, the J end lost 6 bases, and 17 bases lay between the germline ends. The germline gives CDR1 SQVTM, CDR2 ANQGSEA. This CDR3 has 13 amino acids. The CDR3 is CSVQKPLIPEAFF. The CDR3 DNA follows: TGCAGCGTCCAAAAGCCCTTAATACCTGAAGCTTTCTTT.

A word on this clone: The junction does not match germline at one end; this may be a read error. V usage is TRBV7-9 and J usage is TRBJ2-7, with 8 bases fitting TRBD2. In germline, CDR1 is SEHNR, CDR2 FQNEAQ (reference sequence). The CDR3 has 17 residues. CDR3 nucleotide sequence: TGTTCCAGCAGCTCCTATCCCAGCGGGGGAAGCTCCTACGAGCAGTACTTC. Amino acid sequence: CSSSSYPSGGSSYEQYF.

DNA for the CDR3: TGTGCCAGCAGCTTATGGGCAGGGGGCGTTCACGGCACTGAAGCTTTCTTT. It codes for CASSLWAGGVHGTEAFF. The rearrangement joins TRBV11-2 to TRBJ1-1; the match to TRBD1 covers 8 bases. The germline V gene encodes CDR1 SGHAT and CDR2 FQNNGV. V was pared by 2 bases and J by 4 bases, with 12 bases of the junction left unmatched. This CDR3 contains 17 residues.

The gene calls are TRBV18 and TRBJ2-7; a possible D gene is TRBD2 (7 bases). Germline lookup yields CDR1 KGHSH and CDR2 LQKENI. The CDR3 contains 13 residues. Trimming took off 3 bases at V and 5 bases at J, with 11 bases between the two ends. The CDR3 bases are TGTGCCAGCTCACCGTTGGGGGGGCACGAGCAGTACTTC. This encodes CASSPLGGHEQYF.

The rearrangement links TRBV19 to TRBJ2-5; D might be TRBD2 (5 bases). Germline CDR1 reads LNHDA; CDR2 reads SQIVND (reference sequence). The CDR3 covers 13 residues. V was pared by 9 bases and J by 3 bases, with 14 bases between. The CDR3 here is CASGLEDEETQYF. CDR3 in DNA: TGTGCCAGCGGACTTGAGGATGAAGAGACCCAGTACTTC.

Here the CDR3 DNA reads TGTGCCAGCAGCCAACGTACAGATACGCAGTATTTT. Translated, it gives CASSQRTDTQYF. The V call is TRBV16, the J call TRBJ2-3, with D hard to call. Germline CDR1 and CDR2: KGHSY and FQNENV. V lost 2 bases and J lost 3, with 3 bases in between. CDR3 length: 12 amino acids. Full variable domain (missing parts from reference TRBV16 and TRBJ2-3): GEEVAQTPKHLVRGEGQKAKLYCAPIKGHSYVFWYQQVLKNEFKFLISFQNENVFDETGMPKERFSAKCLPNSPCSLEIQATKLEDSAVYFCASSQRTDTQYFGPGTRLTVL.

The V and J genes are TRBV5-6 and TRBJ2-1; D is possibly TRBD2 (6 bases). The CDR3 is made up of 15 amino acids. Between the trimmed V and J ends, which lost 4 bases and 5 bases, there was a span of 16 bases. Per germline, CDR1 SGHDT and CDR2 YYEEEE. CDR3 coding DNA: TGTGCCAGCAGCCCGGAGTGGGGGGTCGACAATGAGCAGTTCTTC. It yields the protein CASSPEWGVDNEQFF. Complete variable domain (other parts from reference TRBV5-6 and TRBJ2-1): DAGVTQSPTHLIKTRGQQVTLRCSPKSGHDTVSWYQQALGQGPQFIFQYYEEEERQRGNFPDRFSGHQFPNYSSELNVNALLLGDSALYLCASSPEWGVDNEQFFGPGTRLTVL.

Concerning this clone itself: The junction departs from the called germline gene at one end, perhaps through a read error. The V and J genes are TRBV27 and TRBJ2-7, with TRBD1 matching 7 bases. Germline CDR1 and CDR2: MNHEY and SMNVEV (reference sequence). The CDR3 sequence is 17 residues long. CDR3 sequence (DNA): TGTGCCAGCCGTTTACGTTCCCCCAGGGGGAAGGCCCACGAGCAGTACTTC. Translation gives CASRLRSPRGKAHEQYF.

J is TRBJ2-2 and V is TRBV12-5, with TRBD1 identical over 10 bases. CDR3 length equals 16 residues. In germline, CDR1 is LGHNT, CDR2 FRNRAP. After removal of 6 bases from V and 3 bases from J, the junction contained 7 bases not matched to a gene. CDR3 coding DNA: TGTGCTAGTGGGCTCACCGGGACAGGGGACACCGGGGAGCTGTTTTTT. Its translation: CASGLTGTGDTGELFF. Together with reference TRBV12-5 and TRBJ2-2, the CDR3 gives the full variable domain: DARVTQTPRHKVTEMGQEVTMRCQPILGHNTVFWYRQTMMQGLELLAYFRNRAPLDDSGMPKDRFSAEMPDATLATLKIQPSEPRDSAVYFCASGLTGTGDTGELFFGEGSRLTVL.

With respect to this clone: At one boundary the junction diverges from the germline segment, which might be a read error. The chain combines TRBV7-8 with TRBJ1-3; D is unresolved. There are 11 residues in the CDR3. Germline CDR1 is SGHVS and CDR2 is FQNEAQ. The CDR3 DNA follows: TGTGCCAGCAGCTCTAGAAACACCATATATTTT. Amino acid sequence: CASSSRNTIYF.

DNA for the CDR3: TGTGCCAGCAGTTACTCGATTACAGACTCCTACGAGCAGTACTTC. It specifies CASSYSITDSYEQYF. The chain is built from TRBV6-5 and TRBJ2-7; D remains unclear. This CDR3 is 15 amino acids long. In germline, CDR1 is MNHEY, CDR2 SVGAGI. V was trimmed by 0 bases and J by 0 bases, leaving 9 bases between them.

The genes are TRBV10-3 and TRBJ2-1; D is perhaps TRBD2 (6 bases). The germline CDR1 and CDR2 sequences are ENHRY and SYGVKD. Between the trimmed V and J ends, which lost 5 bases and 0 bases, there was a span of 8 bases. This CDR3 has 14 amino acids. The CDR3 protein is CAISSGLSYNEQFF. The DNA for the CDR3 is TGTGCCATCAGTTCGGGACTCTCCTACAATGAGCAGTTCTTC.

The chain couples TRBV25-1 to TRBJ2-6, with D maybe TRBD2 (5 bases). The CDR3 runs 13 residues. Germline V gene lookup returns CDR1 MGHDK and CDR2 SYGVNS. With 8 bases removed from V and 4 bases from J, the gap between germline ends came to 9 bases. CDR3 sequence: CASSPGGANVLTF. CDR3 in DNA: TGTGCCAGCTCCCCGGGGGGGGCCAACGTCCTGACTTTC.

This rearrangement joins TRBV19 to TRBJ1-2; TRBD1 aligns across 7 bases. V was pared by 5 bases and J by 5 bases, with 20 bases of the junction left unmatched. Germline V gives CDR1 LNHDA, CDR2 SQIVND (reference sequence). There are 18 residues in the CDR3. CDR3 amino acids: CASSQRGRDSMGTYGYTF. The CDR3, as DNA: TGTGCCAGTAGTCAACGGGGAAGGGACAGTATGGGAACTTATGGCTACACCTTC.

J is TRBJ2-7 and V is TRBV5-1, with 15 bases matching TRBD2. Per germline, CDR1 SGHRS and CDR2 YFSETQ. This CDR3 has 19 residues. The V gene end was trimmed by 3 bases and the J gene end by 1 base; junction bases not matched to a gene: 11. The CDR3 DNA reads as TGCGCCAGCAGCTCTTACCACGCAGGACTAGCGGGAGGGTCCTACGAGCAGTACTTC. Amino acid sequence: CASSSYHAGLAGGSYEQYF.

The CDR3 here is CASTFSSGANVLTF. The CDR3 DNA reads TGTGCCAGCACCTTCAGCTCTGGGGCCAACGTCCTGACTTTC. This chain joins TRBV5-6 and TRBJ2-6; D is undetermined. With 6 bases removed from V and 0 bases from J, the gap between germline ends came to 7 bases. Germline lookup yields CDR1 SGHDT and CDR2 YYEEEE. The CDR3 is 14 amino acids.